This T cell receptor beta chain was identified during a study of patients and donors after allogeneic stem cell transplantation. TCRdb redid the calling of the RT-PCR reads with MiXCR, one entry per CDR3 protein. Found here are about 110,000 distinct CDR3 sequences, less than 45% of them singletons; the top ten hold around 30%. V lost 5 bases and J lost 9, with 20 bases in between. This CDR3 spans 15 amino acids. What was sequenced was blood, either unsorted or a sorted T cell fraction (not recorded which). The J gene is TRBJ1-5, the V gene TRBV12-3 or TRBV12-4, with D uncertain. This receptor was taken from a human donor who was either an allogeneic HSCT recipient or a stem cell or donor lymphocyte infusion donor (not recorded which). It is not recorded whose cells these are; they may come from a transplant donor. The CDR3 protein is CASSPQRAAGPPQHF. The CDR3 DNA sequence: TGTGCCAGCAGTCCTCAGAGGGCCGCCGGACCGCCCCAGCATTTT.